Shown below are 7 T cell receptor beta chains from a single sample sequenced in a study of blood T cell repertoires in COVID-19. Profiled with immunoSEQ multiplex PCR; TCRdb holds only in-frame clones, not every one. The repertoire holds about 83,000 clones, with roughly 86% as singletons. Sequenced sample: peripheral blood. These receptors all stem from a man older than 75 with active or convalescent COVID-19.

This chain uses TRBV30 with TRBJ1-1; 9 bases match TRBD1. Looked up from germline, CDR1 is GTSNPN and CDR2 is SVGIG (reference sequence). The V gene end was trimmed by 1 base and the J gene end by 4 bases; junction bases not matched to a gene: 7. The length of the CDR3 is 15 residues. Here the CDR3 reads CAWSGYRGQGTEAFF. The CDR3 DNA reads TGTGCCTGGAGTGGGTACAGGGGGCAAGGCACTGAAGCTTTCTTT. The full variable domain, completed using reference TRBV30 and TRBJ1-1, is SQTIHQWPATLVQPVGSPLSLECTVEGTSNPNLYWYRQAAGRGLQLLFYSVGIGQISSEVPQNLSASRPQDRQFILSSKKLLLSDSGFYLCAWSGYRGQGTEAFFGQGTRLTVV.

V usage is TRBV6-1 and J usage is TRBJ2-7, with D perhaps TRBD1 (5 bases). In germline, CDR1 is MNHNS, CDR2 SASEGT. Deletions cut 2 bases from V and 0 bases from J, with 14 bases between. The length of the CDR3 is 16 residues. CDR3 nucleotides: TGTGCCAGCAGTGAAAAAAGGACAACGAGCTCCTACGAGCAGTACGTC. It is translated as CASSEKRTTSSYEQYV.

The chain carries TRBV28 and TRBJ1-4; D is undetermined. Germline V gene data show CDR1 as MDHEN and CDR2 as SYDVKM. Trimming took 6 bases from V and 8 from J, leaving 19 bases between them. This CDR3 contains 15 residues. The CDR3 nucleotides read TGTGCCAGCAGATCTATCGCCAGGAACAGCGAAAAACTGTTTTTT. Its protein product is CASRSIARNSEKLFF.

The chain recombines TRBV19 with TRBJ1-2, with D tentatively TRBD1 (6 bases). Trimming stripped 6 bases from V and 7 bases from J, with 18 bases between. The CDR3 length is 14 residues. The germline V gene has CDR1 LNHDA and CDR2 SQIVND (reference sequence). The CDR3 loop reads CASSLGGHRSGYTF. The CDR3 nucleotides read TGTGCCAGTAGCTTGGGGGGGCACAGGAGTGGCTACACCTTC.

This rearrangement joins TRBV7-9 to TRBJ2-5, with unresolved D. There are 15 residues in the CDR3. V was trimmed by 1 base and J by 2 bases, leaving 11 bases between them. Germline V gene sequence: CDR1 SEHNR, CDR2 FQNEAQ (reference sequence). CDR3 DNA sequence: TGTGCCAGCAGCTTAGAGATTGCAGTTCAAGAGACCCAGTACTTC. Translating it yields CASSLEIAVQETQYF.

The chain is built from TRBV19 and TRBJ1-5; TRBD1 might be the D (6 bases). The CDR3 is 15 residues long. The V gene's germline CDR1 is LNHDA and CDR2 SQIVND (reference sequence). Trimming pared 3 bases from V and 6 bases from J, leaving 15 bases between. This chain's CDR3 is CASSMMGASTQPQHF. The CDR3 region has the DNA TGTGCCAGTAGTATGATGGGGGCATCGACTCAGCCCCAGCATTTT. Drawing the rest from reference TRBV19 and TRBJ1-5, the complete variable domain is DGGITQSPKYLFRKEGQNVTLSCEQNLNHDAMYWYRQDPGQGLRLIYYSQIVNDFQKGDIAEGYSVSREKKESFPLTVTSAQKNPTAFYLCASSMMGASTQPQHFGDGTRLSIL.

The V and J genes are TRBV24-1 and TRBJ1-5; 7 bases align to TRBD1. The CDR3 has 15 amino acids. V was clipped by 4 bases and J by 6 bases; unmatched bases: 8. Germline V CDR1 and CDR2: KGHDR, SFDVKD. Here the CDR3 DNA reads TGTGCCACCAGTGACTCAGGGGGTGGTACTCAGCCCCAGCATTTT. Translation gives CATSDSGGGTQPQHF.